Listed here are 30 T cell receptor beta chains from one sample, sequenced in a study of T cell repertoires in cytomegalovirus infection. TCRdb processed the reads anew with MiXCR; each CDR3 protein has one entry. The data show 630,000 or so distinct CDR3 sequences, about 24% seen once. The specimen sequenced was CD8+ T cells from PBMCs. Every receptor here comes from a human donor in good health (CMV status not recorded). Some clones in this sample may be carry-over from other donors' samples.

The genes are TRBV7-2 and TRBJ1-3; unclear D gene. The V gene lost 6 bases and the J gene lost 0 bases, with 18 bases spanning the gap. The CDR3 extends over 17 amino acids. Germline CDR1 SGHTA, CDR2 FQGNSA. This chain's CDR3 is CASSSRSGDLSGNTIYF. DNA of the CDR3: TGTGCCAGCAGTTCTCGCTCCGGGGATCTCTCTGGAAACACCATATATTTT.

This clonotype was counted ten times or more. The V and J genes are TRBV7-9 and TRBJ2-7; the D is unclear. The ends were cut back, 4 bases at V and 7 bases at J, with 8 bases in the middle. Germline V gene sequence: CDR1 SEHNR, CDR2 FQNEAQ (reference sequence). This CDR3 contains 11 residues. CDR3 region: CASSSSREQYF. The CDR3 nucleotides read TGTGCCAGCAGCTCCTCCCGGGAGCAGTACTTC.

This clonotype came up many times. This chain uses TRBV25-1 with TRBJ1-2; D is unresolved. The CDR3 consists of 14 residues. V gave up 3 bases and J gave up 6 bases, with 14 bases separating them. Germline CDR1 MGHDK, CDR2 SYGVNS. The CDR3 reads CASSDPGLTDGYTF. The CDR3 DNA reads TGTGCCAGCAGTGACCCGGGGTTAACTGATGGCTACACCTTC.

The genes are TRBV20-1 and TRBJ1-5; no definite D call. The ends were cut back, 4 bases at V and 0 bases at J, with 13 bases in the middle. Germline V lookup: CDR1 DFQATT, CDR2 SNEGSKA (reference sequence). This CDR3 spans 15 amino acids. CDR3 coding DNA: TGCAGTGCTACCGTTCCCGGGTTTAGCAATCAGCCCCAGCATTTT. This sequence encodes CSATVPGFSNQPQHF.

The chain couples TRBV27 to TRBJ2-1; D gene ambiguous. Trimming left V 5 bases short and J 8 bases short, with 13 bases between. The CDR3 totals 13 residues. Per the germline V gene, CDR1 is MNHEY and CDR2 is SMNVEV (reference sequence). In DNA form, the CDR3 reads TGTGCCAGCAGTCTCCTATCTCGGGATGAGCAGTTCTTC. Translated, it gives CASSLLSRDEQFF.

This rearrangement joins TRBV3-1 to TRBJ2-1, with D perhaps matching TRBD1 (6 bases). The length of the CDR3 is 16 residues. V lost 1 base and J lost 2, with 12 bases in between. Germline V gives CDR1 LGHDT, CDR2 YNNKEL (reference sequence). This CDR3 reads CASSQGTANAYNEQFF. The CDR3 DNA is TGTGCCAGCAGCCAAGGGACAGCTAACGCCTACAATGAGCAGTTCTTC.

The V and J genes are TRBV7-9 and TRBJ2-2, with 7 nucleotides matching TRBD1. Per the germline V gene, CDR1 is SEHNR and CDR2 is FQNEAQ (reference sequence). Losses at the gene ends were 4 bases for V and 6 bases for J; bases not matched to a gene: 8. The CDR3 contains 15 residues. CDR3: CASSWDRGRPGELFF. CDR3 sequence (DNA): TGTGCCAGCAGCTGGGACAGAGGAAGGCCCGGGGAGCTGTTTTTT. Looking up the rest from reference TRBV7-9 and TRBJ2-2 gives the full variable domain: DTGVSQNPRHKITKRGQNVTFRCDPISEHNRLYWYRQTLGQGPEFLTYFQNEAQLEKSRLLSDRFSAERPKGSFSTLEIQRTEQGDSAMYLCASSWDRGRPGELFFGEGSRLTVL.

V usage is TRBV28 and J usage is TRBJ1-2; maybe TRBD1 (5 bases). Per germline, CDR1 MDHEN and CDR2 SYDVKM. Trimming removed 4 bases at V and 3 bases at J, with 12 bases between. The CDR3 totals 14 residues. The DNA of the CDR3 is TGTGCCAGCAGTTACCAAGGGGCCTACTATGGCTACACCTTC. It encodes CASSYQGAYYGYTF.

This clonotype was picked up a small number of times. The chain recombines TRBV28 with TRBJ1-4; 7 positions match TRBD1. Germline V gene data show CDR1 as MDHEN and CDR2 as SYDVKM. The CDR3 spans 14 residues. Unmatched junction bases numbered 4, after V lost 2 bases and J lost 7 bases. The CDR3 DNA reads TGTGCCAGCAGTTTAACAGGGGTGGGTGAAAAACTGTTTTTT. As protein: CASSLTGVGEKLFF.

The chain has TRBV29-1 and TRBJ1-2; D remains unclear. The CDR3 sequence is 16 residues long. The V end lost 0 bases, the J end lost 0 bases, and 14 bases lay between the germline ends. Germline lookup yields CDR1 SQVTM and CDR2 ANQGSEA. CDR3 sequence reads: CSVEDRVERANYGYTF. Here the CDR3 DNA reads TGCAGCGTTGAAGATCGTGTGGAGAGAGCTAACTATGGCTACACCTTC.

This clonotype was found many times. The chain combines TRBV20-1 with TRBJ2-1; 8 bases line up with TRBD1. Germline V CDR1 and CDR2: DFQATT, SNEGSKA (reference sequence). The CDR3 is 15 amino acids. Trimming cost V 6 bases and J 1 base; bases outside gene matches: 8. CDR3 sequence: CSAPGTGFSYNEQFF. The CDR3, as DNA: TGCAGTGCCCCCGGGACAGGCTTTTCCTACAATGAGCAGTTCTTC.

This clonotype was detected ten times or more. The V gene is TRBV6-2 or TRBV6-3, the J gene TRBJ2-7; 7 nucleotides match TRBD1. V shed 0 bases and J 1 base; nucleotides not matched to a gene: 3. The germline gives CDR1 MNHEY, CDR2 SVGEGT. This CDR3 is built from 15 residues. The CDR3 DNA follows: TGTGCCAGCAGTTACTCGATGGACAGGTCCTACGAGCAGTACGTC. Translation gives CASSYSMDRSYEQYV.

This clonotype was recorded at least ten times. V and J are TRBV12-3 or TRBV12-4 and TRBJ1-4; D remains unclear. V lost 6 bases and J 4 bases, leaving 3 bases between the germline ends. The CDR3 has 11 amino acids. The CDR3 bases are TGTGCCAGCAGAGATAATGAAAAACTGTTTTTT. Its protein product is CASRDNEKLFF.

Only a few counts were recorded for this clonotype. This chain links TRBV27 with TRBJ1-4; 7 bases line up with TRBD1. With 8 bases clipped from V and 7 bases from J, the junction kept 7 bases outside the gene matches. Germline lookup yields CDR1 MNHEY and CDR2 SMNVEV (reference sequence). This CDR3 comprises 13 residues. The DNA of the CDR3 is TGTGCCAGCGTCCCCCCAGGGGGTGAAAAACTGTTTTTT. This gives the protein CASVPPGGEKLFF.

The V gene is TRBV27, the J gene TRBJ1-2; TRBD1 is a possible D gene (6 bases). CDR3 length equals 12 residues. V shed 4 bases and J shed 6 bases, with 9 bases lying between them. The V gene's germline CDR1 is MNHEY and CDR2 SMNVEV (reference sequence). The CDR3 nucleotides read TGTGCCAGCAGTTCGGGGGCTCATGGCTACACCTTC. Translating it yields CASSSGAHGYTF.

This sequence joins TRBV6-5 and TRBJ2-1, with D possibly matching TRBD2 (6 bases). Germline CDR1 MNHEY, CDR2 SVGAGI. The CDR3 spans 15 residues. The germline V and J ends were trimmed by 6 bases and 1 base, with 13 bases remaining between them. The CDR3 DNA reads TGTGCCAGCAGAGTGGAGGCGGGATCCTACAATGAGCAGTTCTTC. This encodes CASRVEAGSYNEQFF.

V and J are TRBV12-3 or TRBV12-4 and TRBJ2-5, with 9 positions matching TRBD2. The CDR3 sequence is 15 residues long. Trimming at V came to 6 bases and at J to 2 bases, leaving 7 bases not matched to a gene. The CDR3 protein is CASRPAGGRQETQYF. As DNA, the CDR3 is TGTGCCAGCAGACCGGCGGGAGGGAGGCAAGAGACCCAGTACTTC.

This clonotype was seen repeatedly, ten times or more. The chain recombines TRBV7-8 with TRBJ2-6; possibly TRBD1 for D (6 bases). This CDR3 comprises 18 residues. Trimming took 5 bases from V and 0 from J, leaving 17 bases between them. Germline V gene lookup returns CDR1 SGHVS and CDR2 FQNEAQ. DNA of the CDR3: TGTGCCAGCAGCATAGTGACAGGCCGTTCCTCTGGGGCCAACGTCCTGACTTTC. Residues: CASSIVTGRSSGANVLTF.

This chain uses TRBV4-1 with TRBJ1-1; no clear D gene. Deletions cut 0 bases from V and 7 bases from J, with 3 bases between. Germline loops: CDR1 MGHRA, CDR2 YSYEKL. The CDR3 spans 11 residues. The CDR3 spells CASSQDNEAFF. The CDR3, as DNA: TGCGCCAGCAGCCAAGACAATGAAGCTTTCTTT.

This clonotype has more than one count but fewer than ten. The chain combines TRBV20-1 with TRBJ1-4, with D perhaps TRBD1 (5 bases). The germline V gene encodes CDR1 DFQATT and CDR2 SNEGSKA (reference sequence). V lost 5 bases and J lost 6, with 16 bases in between. This CDR3 contains 14 residues. Written as DNA, the CDR3 is TGCAGTGCTTTCTTAGACAGTTGGGATGAAAAACTGTTTTTT. Translating it yields CSAFLDSWDEKLFF.

This clonotype was counted only a few times. The CDR3 DNA reads TGTGCCAGCAGCACCCTAGCGGGGGGATTATACAATGAGCAGTTCTTC. Its translation is CASSTLAGGLYNEQFF. The chain combines TRBV9 with TRBJ2-1, with 11 bases identical to TRBD2. Germline CDR1 and CDR2: SGDLS and YYNGEE. The CDR3 has 16 amino acids. Trimming at V came to 4 bases and at J to 4 bases, leaving 7 bases not matched to a gene.

Comments on this clonotype: A read error is possible here, since a much larger clone lies one base away. The CDR3 sequence is CASSLSSRGKGNTEAFF. DNA of the CDR3: TGTGCCAGCAGTTTATCGAGTAGGGGCAAGGGGAACACTGAAGCTTTCTTT. The chain couples TRBV27 to TRBJ1-1, with D possibly matching TRBD1 (5 bases). The CDR3 is made up of 17 amino acids. Trimming left V 0 bases short and J 1 base short, with 15 bases between. Germline CDR1 and CDR2: MNHEY and SMNVEV (reference sequence).

The gene calls are TRBV5-4 and TRBJ2-1, with 7 nucleotides matching TRBD2. The CDR3 consists of 14 residues. J lost 7 bases, V lost 6 bases, and 10 bases had no gene match. Germline lookup yields CDR1 SGHNT and CDR2 YYREEE (reference sequence). In DNA form, the CDR3 reads TGTGCCAGCACGGGGACTACCGCGGGGAATGAGCAGTTCTTC. Protein: CASTGTTAGNEQFF.

The chain links TRBV29-1 to TRBJ2-4, with 7 bases identical to TRBD1. This CDR3 contains 12 residues. Germline-derived CDR1 and CDR2 are SQVTM and ANQGSEA. With V trimmed by 7 bases and J by 4 bases, 4 bases remained unmatched. CDR3 sequence (DNA): TGCAGCGCGGGACAGAATAAAAACATTCAGTACTTC. Its protein product is CSAGQNKNIQYF.

As to this clonotype: An end of the junction does not agree with germline; a read error may underlie this. The chain is built from TRBV28 and TRBJ2-2; D is possibly TRBD1 (5 bases). Germline V CDR1 and CDR2: MDHEN, SYDVKM. The CDR3 covers 13 residues. The CDR3 reads CAISTGNTGELFF. CDR3 bases: TGTGCCATCAGTACAGGGAACACCGGGGAGCTGTTTTTT. Full variable domain (remainder filled in from reference TRBV28 and TRBJ2-2): DVKVTQSSRYLVKRTGEKVFLECVQDMDHENMFWYRQDPGLGLRLIYFSYDVKMKEKGDIPEGYSVSREKKERFSLILESASTNQTSMYLCAISTGNTGELFFGEGSRLTVL.

The sample holds many counts of this clonotype. The gene calls are TRBV7-9 and TRBJ2-1; D is perhaps TRBD2 (5 bases). The germline gives CDR1 SEHNR, CDR2 FQNEAQ (reference sequence). This CDR3 is 14 amino acids long. V was pared by 5 bases and J by 2 bases, with 10 bases between. The DNA for the CDR3 is TGTGCCAGCAGCACCGAACTAGCCTACAATGAGCAGTTCTTC. Translation gives CASSTELAYNEQFF.

Regarding this clonotype: A single base separates this from a much larger clone, so it may be a read error. J is TRBJ2-7 and V is TRBV12-3 or TRBV12-4; 9 bases agree with TRBD1. CDR3 length: 14 amino acids. Trimming took 7 bases from V and 3 from J; bases not matched to a gene: 7. The CDR3 region is CASNFRDRDYEQYF. The CDR3 nucleotides read TGTGCCAGCAATTTTAGGGACAGGGACTACGAGCAGTACTTC.

In its sample, this clonotype was seen many times. The chain couples TRBV7-9 to TRBJ2-3; D uncertain. The germline V and J ends were trimmed by 4 bases and 7 bases, with 12 bases remaining between them. Germline V gives CDR1 SEHNR, CDR2 FQNEAQ (reference sequence). The CDR3 has 13 residues. This CDR3 is CASSSPSRNTQYF. In DNA form, the CDR3 reads TGTGCCAGCAGCTCACCTTCAAGGAATACGCAGTATTTT.

This clonotype was counted between two and nine times. The chain combines TRBV28 with TRBJ2-3; a possible D gene is TRBD2 (5 bases). The CDR3 spans 16 residues. Germline V gives CDR1 MDHEN, CDR2 SYDVKM. V lost 7 bases to trimming and J lost 3 bases, with 20 bases between them. The CDR3 coding sequence is TGTGCCAGCACCCCAACCGGGGTCCCTGGTACAGATACGCAGTATTTT. Translated, it gives CASTPTGVPGTDTQYF.

A word on this clonotype: The junction departs from germline at one end; a sequencing error may be responsible. The V gene is TRBV7-9, the J gene TRBJ1-6; D remains ambiguous. CDR1 is SEHNR and CDR2 is FQNEAQ in the germline V gene (reference sequence). The CDR3 runs 12 residues. For the CDR3, the DNA is TGTGCCAGCAGCCGCACCTCTTCATCCCTCCACTTT. Protein sequence: CASSRTSSSLHF.